This TCR beta chain is drawn from a study of blood T cell repertoires in COVID-19. Authors' processing steps: Amplification from reference gene primers served as the basis for estimated nucleated cell counts. Method: immunoSEQ multiplex PCR; TCRdb's copy keeps in-frame clones and lacks some. The DNA was the basis for D and trimming; V, J and clone size are from that table. In the table there are 140,000 to 150,000 clones, around 89% of which are singletons. V lost 0 bases and J 1 base, leaving 7 bases between the germline ends. Per the germline V gene, CDR1 is SGHTA and CDR2 is FQGNSA. CDR3 length equals 14 residues.

The rearrangement joins TRBV7-2 to TRBJ2-7; TRBD1 might be the D (6 bases). Sequenced material: peripheral blood. The sequence was collected from a man in his 60s with active or convalescent COVID-19. The DNA for the CDR3 is TGTGCCAGCAGCTTAGCCAGGGGATCCTACGAGCAGTACTTC. Protein sequence: CASSLARGSYEQYF.